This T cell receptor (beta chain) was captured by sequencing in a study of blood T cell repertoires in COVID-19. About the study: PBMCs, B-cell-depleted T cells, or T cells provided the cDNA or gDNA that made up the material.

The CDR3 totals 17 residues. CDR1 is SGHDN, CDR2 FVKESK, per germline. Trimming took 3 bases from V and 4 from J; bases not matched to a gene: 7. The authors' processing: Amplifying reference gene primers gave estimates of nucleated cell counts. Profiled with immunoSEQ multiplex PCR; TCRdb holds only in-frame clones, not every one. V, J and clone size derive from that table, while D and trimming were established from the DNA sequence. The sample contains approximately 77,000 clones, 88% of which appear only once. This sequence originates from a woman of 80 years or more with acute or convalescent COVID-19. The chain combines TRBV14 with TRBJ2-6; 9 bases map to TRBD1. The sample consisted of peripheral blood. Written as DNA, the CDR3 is TGTGCCAGCAGCCATAGGACAGGGGACGTCGGGGCCAACGTCCTGACTTTC. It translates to CASSHRTGDVGANVLTF.